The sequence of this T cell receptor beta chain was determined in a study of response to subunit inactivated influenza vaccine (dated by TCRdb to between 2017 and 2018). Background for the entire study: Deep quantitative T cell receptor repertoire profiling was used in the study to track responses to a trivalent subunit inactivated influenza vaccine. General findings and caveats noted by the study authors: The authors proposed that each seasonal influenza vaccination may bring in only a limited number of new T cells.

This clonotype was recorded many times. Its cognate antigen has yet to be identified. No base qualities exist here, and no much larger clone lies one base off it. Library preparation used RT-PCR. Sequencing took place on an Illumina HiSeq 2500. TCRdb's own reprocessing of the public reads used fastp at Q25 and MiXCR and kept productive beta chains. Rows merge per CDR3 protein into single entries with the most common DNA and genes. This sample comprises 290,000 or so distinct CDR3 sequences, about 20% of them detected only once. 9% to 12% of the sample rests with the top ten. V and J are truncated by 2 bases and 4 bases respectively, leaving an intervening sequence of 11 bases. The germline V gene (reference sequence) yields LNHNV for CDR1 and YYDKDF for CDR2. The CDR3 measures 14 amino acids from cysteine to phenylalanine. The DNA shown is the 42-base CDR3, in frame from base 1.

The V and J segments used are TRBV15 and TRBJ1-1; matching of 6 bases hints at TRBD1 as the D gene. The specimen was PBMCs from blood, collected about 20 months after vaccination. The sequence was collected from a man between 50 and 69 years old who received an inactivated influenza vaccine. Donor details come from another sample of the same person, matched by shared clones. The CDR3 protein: CATSRLGGGTEAFF. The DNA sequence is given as TGTGCCACCAGCAGACTCGGGGGCGGCACTGAAGCTTTCTTT.